This T cell receptor (beta chain) was captured by sequencing in a study of blood T cells in healthy people across ages. Regarding the study as a whole: TCR beta diversity, measured per million T cells, fell in a roughly linear way with age. The lack of PBMC sorting stopped any conclusive naive versus antigen-experienced comparison.

Every donor contributed about 10 milliliters of peripheral blood by blood draw. Primers used in a second PCR of roughly 7 to 11 cycles were a sample-barcoded 5' primer and a J-beta primer mix. A template-switch adaptor containing 12 random nucleotides labeled each cDNA molecule. One entry per CDR3 protein results from TCRdb running MiXCR on the 5' RACE reads. The table includes some 860,000 distinct CDR3 sequences, 56% detected once. About this clonotype itself: Its antigen is unknown.

J lost 4 bases, V lost 0 bases, and 4 bases had no gene match. Per the germline V gene, CDR1 is DFQATT and CDR2 is SNEGSKA (reference sequence). The CDR3 totals 14 residues. Material for sequencing was blood. The chain carries TRBV20-1 and TRBJ1-2; 8 nucleotides align to TRBD1. This receptor was identified in a man aged 35 to 55 in good health. CDR3 residues: CSARDHRGTYGYTF. For the CDR3, the DNA is TGCAGTGCTAGAGATCACAGGGGGACCTATGGCTACACCTTC.